This TCR beta chain was captured by sequencing in a study of T cell repertoires in cytomegalovirus infection. Each CDR3 protein gets one entry after TCRdb re-called the reads with MiXCR. The data show 380,000 or so distinct CDR3 sequences, about 35% seen once. In regard to this clonotype: Its specificity is not known.

Germline loops: CDR1 MGHDK, CDR2 SYGVNS. CDR3 length: 15 residues. Deletions cut 3 bases from V and 4 bases from J, with 15 bases between. This TCR was sampled from a human donor in good health (CMV status not recorded). Some clones in this sample may be carry-over from other donors' samples. The sequences come from cultured PBMCs, collected from culture after CMV antigen stimulation. The V and J genes are TRBV25-1 and TRBJ1-1, with unresolved D. CDR3 amino acids: CASSDQPDLSTEAFF. CDR3 nucleotides: TGTGCCAGCAGTGACCAACCGGACCTCTCCACTGAAGCTTTCTTT.